This passage covers 13 T cell receptor beta chains from one sample sequenced in a study of blood T cells in healthy people across ages. The authors ran a second PCR of about 6 to 11 cycles using a sample-barcoded 5' primer and a J-beta primer mix. TCRdb processed the 5' RACE reads anew with MiXCR; each CDR3 protein has one entry. The table records roughly 700,000 distinct CDR3 sequences, roughly 25% of them present only once. The same specimen was also included in a second study, on T cells of mothers and their children.

The sequencing input was blood. These receptors were obtained from a boy younger than 18 in good health.

This clonotype was seen more than once but under ten times. V usage is TRBV29-1 and J usage is TRBJ2-3; 10 nucleotides align to TRBD1. V shed 5 bases, J shed 6 bases, and the junction held 8 bases outside the gene matches. This CDR3 comprises 14 residues. Per germline, CDR1 SQVTM and CDR2 ANQGSEA. The CDR3 spells CSVSRDRGPDTQYF. The CDR3 bases are TGCAGCGTTTCCCGGGACAGGGGTCCCGATACGCAGTATTTT.

CDR3 coding DNA: TGCGCCAGCAGCTTGGAGCAGGGAAATACGCAGTATTTT. This gives the protein CASSLEQGNTQYF. This chain uses TRBV5-1 with TRBJ2-3, with D tentatively TRBD1 (5 bases). Germline loops: CDR1 SGHRS, CDR2 YFSETQ. The length of the CDR3 is 13 residues. Trimming took 0 bases from V and 7 from J, leaving 9 bases between them.

This clonotype was observed a handful of times. This chain connects TRBV29-1 to TRBJ2-5, with D maybe TRBD2 (6 bases). V was shortened by 4 bases and J by 0 bases, with 15 bases between the two germline ends. The CDR3 has 15 amino acids. From germline, CDR1 is SQVTM and CDR2 ANQGSEA. The CDR3 sequence: CSVGASEMYQETQYF. The CDR3 nucleotides are TGCAGCGTTGGGGCTAGCGAGATGTACCAAGAGACCCAGTACTTC.

V gene TRBV10-2 combines with J gene TRBJ2-5; D not resolved. The V and J ends lost 4 bases and 2 bases respectively, with 20 bases between them. The CDR3 consists of 17 residues. The germline V gene has CDR1 WSHSY and CDR2 SAAADI. CDR3 in amino acids: CASSGSYREGPQETQYF. The CDR3 DNA is TGCGCCAGCAGTGGTAGTTATAGGGAAGGCCCTCAAGAGACCCAGTACTTC.

This clonotype was seen many times. This chain joins TRBV5-1 and TRBJ2-5; 12 bases are a match to TRBD2. Germline loops: CDR1 SGHRS, CDR2 YFSETQ. The J segment lost 1 base and the V segment lost 4 bases, leaving 5 bases of the junction unmatched. CDR3 length equals 16 residues. In nucleotides, the CDR3 is TGCGCCAGCAGCCCAGGACTAGCGGGGATCCAAGAGACCCAGTACTTC. Amino acid sequence: CASSPGLAGIQETQYF.

V gene TRBV7-3 combines with J gene TRBJ1-1; possibly TRBD1 for D (5 bases). CDR1 is SGHTA, CDR2 FQGTGA, per germline. The CDR3 is 13 amino acids. Trimming left V 2 bases short and J 6 bases short, with 10 bases between. The CDR3 reads CASSLGAEAEAFF. As DNA, the CDR3 is TGTGCCAGCAGCTTAGGGGCGGAAGCTGAAGCTTTCTTT. Full variable domain (missing parts from reference TRBV7-3 and TRBJ1-1): GAGVSQTPSNKVTEKGKYVELRCDPISGHTALYWYRQSLGQGPEFLIYFQGTGAADDSGLPNDRFFAVRPEGSVSTLKIQRTERGDSAVYLCASSLGAEAEAFFGQGTRLTVV.

This clonotype was found a few times. The chain couples TRBV29-1 to TRBJ1-2; a weak D match, TRBD1 (5 bases). The CDR3 has 13 amino acids. Germline V gives CDR1 SQVTM, CDR2 ANQGSEA. The V end was cut by 8 bases, the J end by 3 bases, with 16 bases between. In DNA form, the CDR3 reads TGCAGCTCAGAAGGGGCTGAAGACTATGGCTACACCTTC. Protein: CSSEGAEDYGYTF.

This clonotype was counted only a few times. The J gene is TRBJ2-1, the V gene TRBV29-1; 8 nucleotides align to TRBD2. V lost 1 base and J lost 5; bases outside the gene matches: 10. CDR1 SQVTM and CDR2 ANQGSEA come from the germline V gene. CDR3 length: 16 residues. CDR3: CSVEVRWTSRHNEQFF. The DNA for the CDR3 is TGCAGCGTTGAAGTCCGGTGGACTAGCCGGCACAATGAGCAGTTCTTC.

This clonotype has only one observation. The chain carries TRBV5-1 and TRBJ2-1; D might be TRBD1 or TRBD2, each matching 5 bases. The CDR3 contains 16 residues. V was trimmed by 3 bases and J by 4 bases, leaving 17 bases between them. Germline V gives CDR1 SGHRS, CDR2 YFSETQ. The DNA for the CDR3 is TGCGCCAGCAGCTGGAGCCGCTCCGGGGCTTACAATGAGCAGTTCTTC. Translation gives CASSWSRSGAYNEQFF.

The chain recombines TRBV13 with TRBJ2-1; D gene unclear. Judging by the DNA end, TRBJ2-5 fits better; the J call may be wrong. The CDR3 sequence is 14 residues long. Germline values: CDR1 PRHDT, CDR2 FYEKMQ (reference sequence). The CDR3 DNA reads as TGTGCCAGCAGCTTAGGCGCTTATTCAGAGACCCAGTACTTC. This translates into CASSLGAYSETQYF.

There are a few counts of this clonotype. The rearrangement joins TRBV9 to TRBJ1-2; the D is unclear. The germline gives CDR1 SGDLS, CDR2 YYNGEE. The CDR3 extends over 14 amino acids. The V and J ends lost 0 bases and 2 bases respectively, with 8 bases between them. Here the CDR3 reads CASSVGGENYGYTF. The CDR3 nucleotides read TGTGCCAGCAGCGTAGGAGGCGAGAACTATGGCTACACCTTC.

This clonotype was counted between two and nine times. The chain combines TRBV24-1 with TRBJ2-2; D gene uncertain. This CDR3 has 15 amino acids. V dropped 1 base and J dropped 5 bases, with 10 bases sitting between them. Germline V lookup: CDR1 KGHDR, CDR2 SFDVKD. CDR3 region: CATSDLSGRTGELFF. CDR3 nucleotides: TGTGCCACCAGTGATTTATCCGGTAGAACCGGGGAGCTGTTTTTT.

This clonotype was observed a handful of times. The chain is built from TRBV5-1 and TRBJ2-5; 7 bases fit TRBD1. Trimming cost V 5 bases and J 1 base; bases outside gene matches: 2. Germline assignment: CDR1 SGHRS and CDR2 YFSETQ. This CDR3 is built from 13 residues. This CDR3 is CASRGQFQETQYF. In DNA form, the CDR3 reads TGCGCCAGCAGGGGACAGTTCCAAGAGACCCAGTACTTC.